This TCR beta chain was sequenced in a study of blood T cells in healthy people across ages. This clonotype was counted many times. This CDR3 spans 14 amino acids. Germline CDR1 is MGHDK and CDR2 is SYGVNS. After removal of 7 bases from V and 6 bases from J, the junction contained 12 bases not matched to a gene. Combining a sample-barcoded 5' primer with a J-beta primer mix, a second PCR ran for about 6 to 12 cycles. CDR3-containing paired-end reads numbered at least 2.5 million in each sample. One entry per CDR3 protein, called by TCRdb with MiXCR from the 5' RACE reads. This repertoire shows about 650,000 distinct CDR3 sequences, about 34% found once; its top ten account for approximately 15%.

The sequence was obtained from a woman over 75 in good health. V is TRBV25-1 and J is TRBJ2-7; TRBD1 matches 7 bases. The material sequenced was blood. This CDR3 reads CASTKTGPTREQYF. The CDR3 coding sequence is TGTGCCAGCACCAAGACAGGGCCCACGCGCGAGCAGTACTTC.